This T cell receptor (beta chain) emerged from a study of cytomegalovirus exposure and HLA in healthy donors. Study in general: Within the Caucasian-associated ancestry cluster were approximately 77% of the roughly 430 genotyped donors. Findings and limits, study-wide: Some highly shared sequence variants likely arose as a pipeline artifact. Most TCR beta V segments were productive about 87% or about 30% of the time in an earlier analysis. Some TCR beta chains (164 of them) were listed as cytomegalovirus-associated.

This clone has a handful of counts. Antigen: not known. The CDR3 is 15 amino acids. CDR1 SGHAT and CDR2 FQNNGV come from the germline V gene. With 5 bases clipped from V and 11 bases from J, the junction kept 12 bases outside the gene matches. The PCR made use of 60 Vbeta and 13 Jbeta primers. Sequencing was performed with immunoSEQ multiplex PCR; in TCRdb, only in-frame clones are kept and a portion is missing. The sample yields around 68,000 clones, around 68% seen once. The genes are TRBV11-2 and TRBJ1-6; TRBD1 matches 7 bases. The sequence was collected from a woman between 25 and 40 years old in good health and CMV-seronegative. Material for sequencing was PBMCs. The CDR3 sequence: CASSADRNRLAPLHF. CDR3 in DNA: TGTGCCAGCAGCGCGGACAGGAATAGACTAGCACCCCTCCACTTT. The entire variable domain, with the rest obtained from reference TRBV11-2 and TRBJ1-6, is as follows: EAGVAQSPRYKIIEKRQSVAFWCNPISGHATLYWYQQILGQGPKLLIQFQNNGVVDDSQLPKDRFSAERLKGVDSTLKIQPAKLEDSAVYLCASSADRNRLAPLHFGNGTRLTVT.